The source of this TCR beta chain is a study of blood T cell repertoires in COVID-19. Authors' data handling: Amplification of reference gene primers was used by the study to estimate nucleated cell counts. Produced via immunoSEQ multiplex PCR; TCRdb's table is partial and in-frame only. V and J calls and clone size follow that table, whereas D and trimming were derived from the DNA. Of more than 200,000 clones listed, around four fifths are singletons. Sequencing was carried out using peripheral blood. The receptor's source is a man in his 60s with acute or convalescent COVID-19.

Written as DNA, the CDR3 is TGCAGCGTTGAACTAGCGGGGGACCCCTCCTACAATGAGCAGTTCTTC. Translated, it gives CSVELAGDPSYNEQFF. The V call is TRBV29-1, the J call TRBJ2-1; 10 bases are shared with TRBD2. The CDR3 has 16 amino acids. With 2 bases clipped from V and 0 bases from J, the junction kept 4 bases outside the gene matches. Germline-derived CDR1 and CDR2 are SQVTM and ANQGSEA.